The present entry profiles one TCR beta chain with its context. Its antigen remains unknown. The source of the sample is a study of T cells after posttransplantation cyclophosphamide. Assay used: immunoSEQ multiplex PCR; TCRdb lists only in-frame clones, some missing. The data hold some 20,000 clones, with less than 99% observed a single time. Cells defined as naive were viable CD3+CD4+ or CD3+CD8+ and CCR7+CD45RA+CD45RO-CD95-CD27+CD28+. V gave up 1 base and J gave up 5 bases, with 13 bases separating them. The CDR3 is 15 residues long. Germline V CDR1 and CDR2: SGHTA, FQGNSA. General observations from the study: Recipient CMV seropositivity and CMV reactivation strongly tracked TRB clonality. Later post-transplant blood repertoires were often dominated by donor CD8+ memory clones. Tissue-infiltrating T cells from skin or gut overlapped little with blood T cells.

The receptor's source is a man in his forties or fifties in good health, CMV-negative, and a related stem cell transplant donor. Input material: naive CD4+ T cells sorted from PBMCs. The rearrangement uses TRBV7-2 and TRBJ2-3; a weak D match, TRBD2 (6 bases). CDR3 bases: TGTGCCAGCAGCTTAGTAACTAGCATAGTAGATACGCAGTATTTT. Protein: CASSLVTSIVDTQYF.